The next 30 T cell receptor beta chains were all read from a single sample in a study of OX40 agonist ivuxolimab in advanced cancers. Repertoires were generated with immunoSEQ multiplex PCR, while TCRdb's copy carries only in-frame clones and drops some. Found here are over 100,000 clones, roughly 93% of them singletons; the top ten hold roughly 0.15%. The sequencing used CD4+ or CD8+ T cells sorted from blood, collected in a trial of the OX40 agonist ivuxolimab. Every receptor here comes from an adult with an advanced solid tumor such as melanoma, head and neck, liver or kidney cancer.

This chain links TRBV28 with TRBJ2-7; no clear D. This CDR3 is built from 12 residues. Trimming took off 1 base at V and 2 bases at J, with 3 bases between the two ends. The germline gives CDR1 MDHEN, CDR2 SYDVKM. The CDR3, as DNA: TGTGCCAGCAGTTTATTAACCTACGAGCAGTACTTC. Translated: CASSLLTYEQYF.

This chain joins TRBV18 and TRBJ1-5; 9 bases are shared with TRBD1. The ends lost 4 bases at V and 6 bases at J; junction bases unmatched: 7. Germline V CDR1 and CDR2: KGHSH, LQKENI. The CDR3 is made up of 15 amino acids. The CDR3 DNA is TGTGCCAGCTCACTTAGGACAGGGGAAAGTCAGCCCCAGCATTTT. It encodes CASSLRTGESQPQHF.

The CDR3 is CASSRGLAGDGQFF. CDR3 in DNA: TGTGCCAGTAGTAGGGGACTAGCGGGAGACGGGCAGTTCTTC. V gene TRBV19 combines with J gene TRBJ2-1; TRBD2 matches 14 bases. The CDR3 contains 14 residues. Germline values: CDR1 LNHDA, CDR2 SQIVND (reference sequence). With 4 bases clipped from V and 12 bases from J, the junction kept 5 bases outside the gene matches.

The V call is TRBV19, the J call TRBJ1-6, with D tentatively TRBD1 (5 bases). This CDR3 region has 15 residues. V gave up 9 bases and J gave up 7 bases, with 19 bases separating them. Germline values: CDR1 LNHDA, CDR2 SQIVND (reference sequence). CDR3 coding DNA: TGTGCCAGCGGGGCGGCGGGCGTCTACAATTCACCCCTCCACTTT. It specifies CASGAAGVYNSPLHF.

The genes are TRBV7-3 and TRBJ2-3; possibly TRBD2 for D (6 bases). The length of the CDR3 is 14 residues. V was pared by 2 bases and J by 1 base, with 7 bases between. Germline loops: CDR1 SGHTA, CDR2 FQGTGA. The CDR3 protein is CASSLASGTDTQYF. Written as DNA, the CDR3 is TGTGCCAGCAGCTTAGCTAGCGGCACAGATACGCAGTATTTT. Combining the CDR3 with reference TRBV7-3 and TRBJ2-3 gives the whole variable domain GAGVSQTPSNKVTEKGKYVELRCDPISGHTALYWYRQSLGQGPEFLIYFQGTGAADDSGLPNDRFFAVRPEGSVSTLKIQRTERGDSAVYLCASSLASGTDTQYFGPGTRLTVL.

The rearrangement joins TRBV11-2 to TRBJ2-7; maybe TRBD1 (7 bases). V was cut by 6 bases and J by 4 bases, with 22 bases left in between. CDR3 length equals 16 residues. Per the germline V gene, CDR1 is SGHAT and CDR2 is FQNNGV. The CDR3 DNA reads as TGTGCCAGCAGTCCGAGGGGGCGGGACGCCATTTACGAGCAGTACTTC. It yields the protein CASSPRGRDAIYEQYF.

This chain uses TRBV5-5 with TRBJ1-5; D is uncertain. CDR3 length: 17 amino acids. Between the trimmed V and J ends, which lost 0 bases and 3 bases, there was a span of 16 bases. Germline V lookup: CDR1 SGHKS, CDR2 YYEKEE (reference sequence). CDR3: CASSLEFPNSHNQPQHF. The CDR3 bases are TGTGCCAGCAGCTTGGAATTCCCGAACAGCCACAATCAGCCCCAGCATTTT. Full variable domain (rest looked up from reference TRBV5-5 and TRBJ1-5): DAGVTQSPTHLIKTRGQQVTLRCSPISGHKSVSWYQQVLGQGPQFIFQYYEKEERGRGNFPDRFSARQFPNYSSELNVNALLLGDSALYLCASSLEFPNSHNQPQHFGDGTRLSIL.

The rearrangement uses TRBV23-1 and TRBJ2-4; D is unresolved. TRBV23-1 qualifies as an ORF whose function is uncertain. The germline V and J ends were trimmed by 2 bases and 1 base, with 15 bases remaining between them. The CDR3 contains 17 residues. This CDR3 reads CASSQPGGAGAKNIQYF. The CDR3 coding sequence is TGCGCCAGCAGTCAACCGGGCGGCGCCGGGGCCAAAAACATTCAGTACTTC.

The rearrangement joins TRBV19 to TRBJ1-3; D call uncertain. The CDR3 loop spans 14 amino acids. The germline V gene encodes CDR1 LNHDA and CDR2 SQIVND (reference sequence). The germline V and J ends were trimmed by 7 bases and 0 bases, with 10 bases remaining between them. DNA for the CDR3: TGTGCCAGTACCTCGGGGTCCTCTGGAAACACCATATATTTT. Its protein is CASTSGSSGNTIYF.

This chain links TRBV5-4 with TRBJ1-4; D gene uncertain. This CDR3 spans 14 amino acids. Germline loops: CDR1 SGHNT, CDR2 YYREEE (reference sequence). The V gene lost 5 bases and the J gene lost 5 bases, with 13 bases spanning the gap. CDR3 nucleotides: TGTGCCAGCAGTTTTAACGGTATAAATGAAAAACTGTTTTTT. This encodes CASSFNGINEKLFF.

The chain links TRBV6-9 to TRBJ1-6; a weak D match, TRBD1 (6 bases). Germline lookup yields CDR1 MNHGY and CDR2 SVAAGI. Trimming cost V 2 bases and J 13 bases, with 18 bases left between them. This CDR3 region has 15 residues. CDR3 DNA: TGTGCCAGCAGTTATGTGAGGACAGACTTGGGGCCCCTCCACTTT. This codes for CASSYVRTDLGPLHF.

This chain connects TRBV5-5 to TRBJ1-1; tentative D call: TRBD1 (5 bases). V lost 0 bases and J 1 base, leaving 7 bases between the germline ends. This CDR3 is 14 amino acids long. Germline V CDR1 and CDR2: SGHKS, YYEKEE (reference sequence). The CDR3 DNA reads as TGTGCCAGCAGCTTGGCCGGGGGGAACACTGAAGCTTTCTTT. It translates to CASSLAGGNTEAFF.

This chain joins TRBV18 and TRBJ1-2; D gene uncertain. V shed 0 bases and J shed 2 bases, with 7 bases lying between them. The CDR3 has 14 residues. The germline V gene has CDR1 KGHSH and CDR2 LQKENI. DNA for the CDR3: TGTGCCAGCTCACCACCGCCAAGAAACTATGGCTACACCTTC. Its translation is CASSPPPRNYGYTF.

V and J are TRBV30 and TRBJ1-2; D gene unclear. V was trimmed by 3 bases and J by 3 bases, leaving 11 bases between them. The CDR3 spans 13 residues. The germline CDR1 and CDR2 sequences are GTSNPN and SVGIG (reference sequence). The CDR3 DNA reads TGTGCCTGGAGAGGAGGTGGCGACTATGGCTACACCTTC. Its translation: CAWRGGGDYGYTF.

The J gene is TRBJ1-1, the V gene TRBV19, with D possibly TRBD1 on 5 matching bases. Looked up from germline, CDR1 is LNHDA and CDR2 is SQIVND (reference sequence). The CDR3 spans 14 residues. V lost 7 bases and J 11 bases, leaving 23 bases between the germline ends. DNA for the CDR3: TGTGCCAGTACCACAAGGGGAGGCCGAGGTGCCGCTTTCTTT. It translates to CASTTRGGRGAAFF.

The chain has TRBV4-3 and TRBJ2-1; tentative D call: TRBD2 (5 bases). V was shortened by 1 base and J by 2 bases, with 12 bases between the two germline ends. The CDR3 totals 16 residues. Germline assignment: CDR1 LGHNA and CDR2 YSLEER. The CDR3 loop is CASSQASSRAYNEQFF. Written as DNA, the CDR3 is TGCGCCAGCAGCCAAGCGTCGTCGAGGGCCTACAATGAGCAGTTCTTC.

This clone has more than one count but fewer than ten. The rearrangement uses TRBV19 and TRBJ2-3; no definite D call. Trimming removed 3 bases at V and 2 bases at J, with 12 bases between. The CDR3 loop spans 15 amino acids. Per the germline V gene, CDR1 is LNHDA and CDR2 is SQIVND (reference sequence). The CDR3 sequence is CASSMGDGYTDTQYF. The CDR3, as DNA: TGTGCCAGTAGTATGGGCGATGGGTACACAGATACGCAGTATTTT. Using reference TRBV19 and TRBJ2-3 for the parts outside the CDR3, the full variable domain is DGGITQSPKYLFRKEGQNVTLSCEQNLNHDAMYWYRQDPGQGLRLIYYSQIVNDFQKGDIAEGYSVSREKKESFPLTVTSAQKNPTAFYLCASSMGDGYTDTQYFGPGTRLTVL.

About this clone: At the DNA level, this CDR3 is encoded by other sequences in the same sample as well. The rearrangement uses TRBV18 and TRBJ1-1; 7 bases are shared with TRBD1. Germline CDR1 is KGHSH and CDR2 is LQKENI. The CDR3 contains 13 residues. The trim removed 6 bases at V and 3 bases at J, leaving 4 bases unmatched. The CDR3 protein is CASSSTGDTEAFF. CDR3 coding DNA: TGTGCCAGCTCTTCTACAGGGGACACTGAAGCTTTCTTT.

The chain joins TRBV11-1 to TRBJ2-5, with TRBD2 matching over 11 bases. The V gene's germline CDR1 is SGHAT and CDR2 FQDESV (reference sequence). Germline trimming cut 5 bases from V and 0 bases from J; bases unmatched to any gene: 2. The CDR3 sequence is 15 residues long. The CDR3 protein is CASSPGLADQETQYF. Written as DNA, the CDR3 is TGTGCCAGCAGCCCGGGACTAGCGGACCAAGAGACCCAGTACTTC.

A note on this clone: This sample also contains other DNA sequences that code for the same CDR3. The chain carries TRBV5-1 and TRBJ2-3; D remains unclear. Trimming removed 1 base at V and 5 bases at J, with 2 bases between. Germline lookup yields CDR1 SGHRS and CDR2 YFSETQ. CDR3 length: 11 residues. The CDR3 nucleotides are TGCGCCAGCAGCTTGAGAGATACGCAGTATTTT. Protein sequence: CASSLRDTQYF.

This clone appeared a single time. CDR3 DNA sequence: TGTGCCAGCAGCGTAGCAGAGGGCCTCTCTGGAAACACCATATATTTT. Translating it yields CASSVAEGLSGNTIYF. The chain links TRBV9 to TRBJ1-3; D is unclear. The ends were cut back, 0 bases at V and 0 bases at J, with 10 bases in the middle. The CDR3 sequence is 16 residues long. Germline V lookup: CDR1 SGDLS, CDR2 YYNGEE.

The CDR3 here is CASSQVYGTGGELFF. The DNA of the CDR3 is TGTGCCAGCAGTCAAGTTTACGGGACAGGCGGGGAGCTGTTTTTT. The gene calls are TRBV28 and TRBJ2-2, with 8 bases aligning to TRBD1. Trimming at V came to 5 bases and at J to 7 bases, leaving 9 bases not matched to a gene. Germline V lookup: CDR1 MDHEN, CDR2 SYDVKM. CDR3 length equals 15 residues.

V and J are TRBV11-3 and TRBJ2-6; 7 bases agree with TRBD1. Germline lookup yields CDR1 SGHNT and CDR2 YENEEA. The CDR3 length is 15 residues. V shed 5 bases and J 4 bases; nucleotides not matched to a gene: 5. CDR3 in DNA: TGTGCCAGCAGCGAAACAGGGGCCGGGGCCAACGTCCTGACTTTC. This sequence encodes CASSETGAGANVLTF.

The chain recombines TRBV7-6 with TRBJ1-1, with no clear D. The CDR3 loop spans 15 amino acids. Looked up from germline, CDR1 is SGHVS and CDR2 is FNYEAQ. Trimming took 0 bases from V and 0 from J, leaving 8 bases between them. CDR3 region: CASSLANNLNTEAFF. In DNA, the CDR3 is TGTGCCAGCAGCTTAGCGAATAATTTGAACACTGAAGCTTTCTTT.

This rearrangement joins TRBV9 to TRBJ2-5, with a possible D match to TRBD2 (7 bases). The CDR3 runs 14 residues. The V end lost 1 base, the J end lost 5 bases, and 12 bases lay between the germline ends. CDR1 and CDR2 from the germline V gene are SGDLS and YYNGEE. The CDR3, as DNA: TGTGCCAGCAGCGTATTAGGGGGGGAGGAGACCCAGTACTTC. Translating it yields CASSVLGGEETQYF.

The chain has TRBV7-6 and TRBJ1-1; 7 bases agree with TRBD1. The germline CDR1 and CDR2 sequences are SGHVS and FNYEAQ. This CDR3 comprises 13 residues. J was trimmed by 4 bases and V by 6 bases; bases with no gene match: 5. The CDR3 bases are TGTGCCAGCAGTAACAGGGGAGGCACTGAAGCTTTCTTT. Protein product: CASSNRGGTEAFF.

This clone was detected only once. V usage is TRBV19 and J usage is TRBJ2-5; tentatively, D is TRBD1 or TRBD2 (5 bases each). V was cut by 9 bases and J by 5 bases, with 13 bases left in between. Germline CDR1 LNHDA, CDR2 SQIVND (reference sequence). The CDR3 covers 12 residues. The CDR3 nucleotides read TGTGCCAGCAGAGGGGCTGGGGAGACCCAGTACTTC. Its protein is CASRGAGETQYF.

This chain uses TRBV28 with TRBJ2-1; tentatively, D is TRBD1 (6 bases). V was cut by 4 bases and J by 9 bases, with 10 bases left in between. CDR3 length: 12 amino acids. CDR1 and CDR2 from the germline V gene are MDHEN and SYDVKM. CDR3 in amino acids: CASSSGVVEQFF. The CDR3 DNA follows: TGTGCCAGCAGTTCAGGGGTTGTTGAGCAGTTCTTC.

The CDR3 DNA reads TGCGCCAGCAGCCTGGGGACAGGCTGGGCCACTGAAGCTTTCTTT. Translation: CASSLGTGWATEAFF. V and J are TRBV4-3 and TRBJ1-1; 8 nucleotides align to TRBD1. The CDR3 length is 15 residues. J lost 4 bases, V lost 4 bases, and 8 bases had no gene match. Germline V gene lookup returns CDR1 LGHNA and CDR2 YSLEER.

The chain employs TRBV18 and TRBJ2-1; maybe TRBD1 (5 bases). The CDR3 has 13 residues. CDR1 is KGHSH and CDR2 is LQKENI in the germline V gene. The V end lost 2 bases, the J end lost 14 bases, and 16 bases lay between the germline ends. In DNA form, the CDR3 reads TGTGCCAGCTCACCAAGCTCCAGGGTTATGGAGTTCTTC. Its translation: CASSPSSRVMEFF.